The rows below give T cell receptor beta chains drawn from one sample of a study of blood T cell repertoires in COVID-19. The repertoire was sequenced with immunoSEQ multiplex PCR; TCRdb's copy has only in-frame clones and lacks some. The table has around 200,000 clones, around four fifths seen once. Material for sequencing was peripheral blood. These receptor sequences come from a man between 40 and 49 years old with active or convalescent COVID-19. The CDR3 runs from the conserved cysteine through the conserved F or W. The order of the fields is clone size, J gene, D gene, V gene, CDR3 length, CDR3 protein, CDR3 DNA. The D gene is left open where the match is weak. Part of the rows lack a size; the others show once, few, many or a class for expanded clones.

once	TRBJ1-5	.	TRBV28	14	CASSFPQGNQPQHF	TGTGCCAGCAGTTTCCCGCAGGGAAATCAGCCCCAGCATTTT
.	TRBJ2-1	TRBD2	TRBV5-4	15	CASSPGGGVFYEQFF	TGTGCCAGCAGCCCCGGGGGGGGCGTCTTCTATGAGCAGTTCTTC
.	TRBJ1-4	.	TRBV19	14	CASSMSRANEKLFF	TGTGCCAGTAGTATGTCGAGGGCTAATGAAAAACTGTTTTTT
.	TRBJ1-4	TRBD1	TRBV3-1/TRBV3-2	14	CASSLGQGDEKLFF	TGTGCCAGCAGCCTCGGACAGGGGGATGAAAAACTGTTTTTT
once	TRBJ1-1	.	TRBV7-9	15	CASSLVSGRNTEAFF	TGTGCCAGCAGCTTAGTCTCTGGCAGGAACACTGAAGCTTTCTTT
few	TRBJ1-1	TRBD1	TRBV10-2	14	CATRGSGVSTEAFF	TGCGCCACCAGGGGGTCAGGGGTGAGCACTGAAGCTTTCTTT
.	TRBJ1-1	.	TRBV7-2	14	CASSSLEGGTEAFF	TGTGCCAGCAGCAGCCTTGAGGGAGGAACTGAAGCTTTCTTT
once	TRBJ2-7	.	TRBV9	14	CASSVGGDHYEQYF	TGTGCCAGCAGCGTAGGGGGGGACCACTACGAGCAGTACTTC
.	TRBJ1-4	TRBD1	TRBV27	16	CASKSGTGSFHEKLFF	TGTGCCAGCAAGAGCGGGACAGGGTCGTTTCATGAAAAACTGTTTTTT
.	TRBJ1-2	TRBD1	TRBV28	15	CASSRTRGTVYGYTF	TGTGCCAGCAGTCGCACACGGGGGACAGTCTATGGCTACACCTTC
.	TRBJ2-1	TRBD2	TRBV24-1	17	CATSDSYGTSSNNEQFF	TGTGCCACCAGTGACTCCTACGGGACTAGCAGTAACAATGAGCAGTTCTTC
.	TRBJ2-5	TRBD1	TRBV7-6	15	CASSSPGQYSETQYF	TGTGCCAGCAGCTCACCGGGACAGTATTCGGAGACCCAGTACTTC
.	TRBJ1-1	.	TRBV18	15	CASSRGGDRLTEAFF	TGTGCCAGCTCACGAGGAGGGGATCGACTCACTGAAGCTTTCTTT
.	TRBJ2-5	.	TRBV5-4	14	CASSLPGQQETQYF	TGTGCCAGCAGCTTGCCAGGGCAACAAGAGACCCAGTACTTC
few	TRBJ2-1	.	TRBV5-1	14	CASSLAQEYNEQFF	TGCGCCAGCAGCTTGGCGCAGGAATACAATGAGCAGTTCTTC
.	TRBJ2-5	TRBD2	TRBV6-6	15	CASRPLLTSAQTQYF	TGTGCCAGCAGACCCCTACTAACTAGCGCACAGACCCAGTACTTC
.	TRBJ1-3	TRBD1	TRBV18	15	CASSRGQQTGNTIYF	TGTGCCAGCTCACGGGGACAGCAGACCGGAAACACCATATATTTT
.	TRBJ2-7	TRBD2	TRBV6-2/TRBV6-3	12	CASSSTSVEQYF	TGTGCCAGCAGTTCGACTAGCGTCGAGCAGTACTTC